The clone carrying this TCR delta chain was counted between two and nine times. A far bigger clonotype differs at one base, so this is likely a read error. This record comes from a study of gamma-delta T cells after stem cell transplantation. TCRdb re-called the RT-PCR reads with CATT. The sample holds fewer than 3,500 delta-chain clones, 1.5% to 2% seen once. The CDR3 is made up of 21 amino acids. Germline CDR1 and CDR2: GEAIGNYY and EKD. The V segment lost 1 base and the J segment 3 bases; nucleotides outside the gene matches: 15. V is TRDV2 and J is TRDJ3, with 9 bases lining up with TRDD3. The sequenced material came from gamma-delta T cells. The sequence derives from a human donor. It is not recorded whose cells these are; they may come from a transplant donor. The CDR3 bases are TGTGCCTGTGACACAGCAGGGGGATACCCCAGCACCATCTGGGACACCCGACAGATGTTTTTC. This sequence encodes CACDTAGGYPSTIWDTRQMFF.